Detailed here is one TCR beta chain. Its antigen remains unknown. Measured with immunoSEQ multiplex PCR; TCRdb has only the in-frame clones, and not every one. The sample records tens of thousands of clones, almost 85% being singletons. This sample was taken from a study of glioma-infiltrating T cells after dendritic cell vaccination. Study as a whole: Patients had newly diagnosed or recurrent glioblastoma and received dendritic cell vaccines. Autologous tumor lysate-pulsed dendritic cell vaccination was given between the early 2000s and the early 2010s.

The CDR3 runs to 14 residues. V lost 5 bases to trimming and J lost 4 bases, with 14 bases between them. Germline values: CDR1 SGHTA, CDR2 FQGNSA. Study findings and constraints: Only a small number of patients had complete blood and tumor samples. Survival was not directly related to TCR clonality in these patients.

The sequences come from blood, collected before dendritic cell vaccination. V gene TRBV7-2 combines with J gene TRBJ1-1, with D perhaps TRBD1 (5 bases). This clonotype originated in a human donor with glioblastoma. The CDR3 protein is CASSRTRRGTEAFF. The CDR3 DNA sequence: TGTGCCAGCAGCCGGACGCGAAGGGGCACTGAAGCTTTCTTT.